This TCR beta chain appears in the sequencing data of a study of CD8+CD57+ T cells in acquired aplastic anemia. About the research overall: DNA per sorted CD4+ or CD8+ sample ranged roughly 0.17 to 27.4 ug, averaging 3.2 ug.

Previously, flow cytometry had revealed CD8+CD57+ cell expansion in the patients chosen for sequencing. The study sampled blood from patients who had received no therapy. As regards this clonotype: Its antigen is undetermined.

Overall study results and limits: The study identified roughly 29 CD8+ CDR3 sequences shared by patients and controls.

Germline values: CDR1 LNHDA, CDR2 SQIVND (reference sequence). V was clipped by 5 bases and J by 0 bases, with 10 bases between them. This CDR3 region has 14 residues. The study profiled TCR beta VDJ and CDR3 using genomic DNA as template. One entry per CDR3 protein, called by TCRdb with MiXCR from the reads. This table has about 180,000 distinct CDR3 sequences, approximately 48% appearing once. Sequencing input: sorted CD4+, CD8+, or CD8+CD57+ T cells (not recorded which) from PBMCs. This clonotype was sampled from a human donor with aplastic anemia. The chain carries TRBV19 and TRBJ1-2, with no clear D. CDR3 DNA sequence: TGTGCCAGTAGTCCCGCAGGCTCTAACTATGGCTACACCTTC. It yields the protein CASSPAGSNYGYTF.